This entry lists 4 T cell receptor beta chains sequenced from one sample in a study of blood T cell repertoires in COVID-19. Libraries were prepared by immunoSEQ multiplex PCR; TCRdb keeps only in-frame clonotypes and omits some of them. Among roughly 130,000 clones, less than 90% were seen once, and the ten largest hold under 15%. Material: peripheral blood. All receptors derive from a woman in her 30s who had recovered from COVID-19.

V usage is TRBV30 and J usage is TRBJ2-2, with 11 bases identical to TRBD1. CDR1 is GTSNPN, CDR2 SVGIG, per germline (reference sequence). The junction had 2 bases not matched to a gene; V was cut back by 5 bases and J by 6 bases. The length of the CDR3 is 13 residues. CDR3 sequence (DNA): TGTGCCTGGGGACAGGGGGCGTCCGGGGAGCTGTTTTTT. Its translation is CAWGQGASGELFF. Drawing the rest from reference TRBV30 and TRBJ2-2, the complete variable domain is SQTIHQWPATLVQPVGSPLSLECTVEGTSNPNLYWYRQAAGRGLQLLFYSVGIGQISSEVPQNLSASRPQDRQFILSSKKLLLSDSGFYLCAWGQGASGELFFGEGSRLTVL.

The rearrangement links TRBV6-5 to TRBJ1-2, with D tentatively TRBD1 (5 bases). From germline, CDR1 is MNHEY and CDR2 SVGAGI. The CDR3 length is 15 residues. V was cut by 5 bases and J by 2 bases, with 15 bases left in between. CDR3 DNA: TGTGCCAGCAGTCATACTCCTAAGGGGAACTATGGCTACACCTTC. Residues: CASSHTPKGNYGYTF.

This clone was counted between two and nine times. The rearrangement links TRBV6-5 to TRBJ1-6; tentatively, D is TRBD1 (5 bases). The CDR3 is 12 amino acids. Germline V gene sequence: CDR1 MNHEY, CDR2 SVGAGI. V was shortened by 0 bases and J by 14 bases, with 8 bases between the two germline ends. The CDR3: CASSYSRGSLHF. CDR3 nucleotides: TGTGCCAGCAGTTACTCTAGGGGCTCCCTCCACTTT.

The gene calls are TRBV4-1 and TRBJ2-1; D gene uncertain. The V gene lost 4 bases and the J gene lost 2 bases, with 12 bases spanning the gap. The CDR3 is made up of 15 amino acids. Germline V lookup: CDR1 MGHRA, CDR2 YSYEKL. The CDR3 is CASSPRLEAYNEQFF. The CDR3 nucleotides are TGCGCCAGCAGCCCCCGACTGGAAGCCTACAATGAGCAGTTCTTC.